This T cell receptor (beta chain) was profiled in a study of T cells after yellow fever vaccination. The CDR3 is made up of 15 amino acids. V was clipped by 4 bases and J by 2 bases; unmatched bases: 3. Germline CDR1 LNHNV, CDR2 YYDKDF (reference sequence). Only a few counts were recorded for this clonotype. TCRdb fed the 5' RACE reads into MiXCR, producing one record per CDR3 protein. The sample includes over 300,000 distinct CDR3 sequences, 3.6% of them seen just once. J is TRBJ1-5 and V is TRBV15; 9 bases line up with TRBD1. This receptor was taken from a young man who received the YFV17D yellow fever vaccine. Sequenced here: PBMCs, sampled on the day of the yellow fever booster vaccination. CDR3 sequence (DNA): TGTGCCACCAGCACCGACAGGGGGGGCAATCAGCCCCAGCATTTT. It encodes CATSTDRGGNQPQHF.